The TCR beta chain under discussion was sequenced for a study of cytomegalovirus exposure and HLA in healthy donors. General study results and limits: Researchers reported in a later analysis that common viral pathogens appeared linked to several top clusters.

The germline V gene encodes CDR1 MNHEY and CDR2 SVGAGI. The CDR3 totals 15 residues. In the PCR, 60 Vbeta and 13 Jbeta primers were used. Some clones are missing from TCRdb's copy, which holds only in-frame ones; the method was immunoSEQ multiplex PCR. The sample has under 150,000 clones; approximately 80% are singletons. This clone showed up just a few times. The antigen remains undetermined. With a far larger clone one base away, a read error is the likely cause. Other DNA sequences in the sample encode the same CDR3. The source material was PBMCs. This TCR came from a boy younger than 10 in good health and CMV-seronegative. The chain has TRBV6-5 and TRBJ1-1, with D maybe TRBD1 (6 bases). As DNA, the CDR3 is TGCGCCACCCGGTGGGGGCCTGAACAACCTAATGAAGCTTTCTTT. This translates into CATRWGPEQPNEAFF.